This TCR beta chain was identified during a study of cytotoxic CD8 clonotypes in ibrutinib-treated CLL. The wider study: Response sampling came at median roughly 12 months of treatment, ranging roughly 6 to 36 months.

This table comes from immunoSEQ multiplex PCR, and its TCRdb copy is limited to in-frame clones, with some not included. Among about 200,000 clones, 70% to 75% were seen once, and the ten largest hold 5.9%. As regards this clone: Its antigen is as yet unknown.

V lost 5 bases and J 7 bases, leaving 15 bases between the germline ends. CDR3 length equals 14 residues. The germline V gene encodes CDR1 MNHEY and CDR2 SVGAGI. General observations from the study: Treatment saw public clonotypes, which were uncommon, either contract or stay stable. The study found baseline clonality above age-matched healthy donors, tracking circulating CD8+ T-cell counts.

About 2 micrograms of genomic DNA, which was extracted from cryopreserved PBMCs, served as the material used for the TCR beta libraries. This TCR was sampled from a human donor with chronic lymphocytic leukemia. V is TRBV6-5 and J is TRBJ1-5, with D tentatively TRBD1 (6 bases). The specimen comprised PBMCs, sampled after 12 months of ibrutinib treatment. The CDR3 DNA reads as TGTGCCAGCAGTCGGACAGATAGGGTCCAGCCCCAGCATTTT. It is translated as CASSRTDRVQPQHF.